This T cell receptor (beta chain) comes out of a study of graft-versus-host responses after intestinal transplantation. Method: immunoSEQ multiplex PCR; TCRdb's copy keeps in-frame clones and lacks some. The sample consists of some 120,000 clones, approximately 90% of them appearing once. The CDR3 is 13 amino acids. V was shortened by 5 bases and J by 10 bases, with 14 bases between the two germline ends. Germline loops: CDR1 LNHNV, CDR2 YYDKDF (reference sequence). A word on this clone: Its matching antigen is unknown.

Study results and caveats: Researchers found GvH clones in recipient marrow, and some showed up first in ileum or blood. Individuals carrying graft-donor T cell macrochimerism showed high graft-versus-host to host-versus-graft clonal ratios in allografts. Association was observed between peak circulating GvH clone levels and early post-transplant HvG declines.

This receptor was taken from a human donor who received an intestinal transplant. Source: unstimulated CD4+ T cells sorted from spleen or lymph node cells, taken before intestinal transplant. V and J are TRBV15 and TRBJ1-4; D gene ambiguous. CDR3 protein: CATSGELVGKLFF. CDR3 sequence (DNA): TGTGCCACCAGCGGCGAGTTGGTCGGAAAACTGTTTTTT.